The 19 T cell receptor beta chains below were found in one sample sequenced in a study of T-cell reconstitution after alpha-beta-depleted transplantation in children. Unique molecular identifiers tagged the TCRbeta library. TCRdb re-derived calls from the PCR reads in MiXCR, one entry per CDR3 protein. The table lists roughly 200,000 distinct CDR3 sequences, around 7.7% of them singletons. Sequenced here: PBMCs, mostly from graft donor cells, sampled 360 days after TCRalphabeta/CD19-depleted stem cell transplant. The receptors come from a male patient aged 2-15 years who had a stem cell transplant for acute myeloid leukemia, so the T cells may come from the graft donor.

This clonotype appeared many times. J is TRBJ1-1 and V is TRBV12-3 or TRBV12-4; weak D call: TRBD1 (6 bases). There are 14 residues in the CDR3. Trimming shortened V by 6 bases and J by 5 bases, and 16 bases separated the two germline ends. In DNA form, the CDR3 reads TGTGCCAGCAGAGCAAGCACAGGGCAGACTGAAGCTTTCTTT. Translated: CASRASTGQTEAFF.

This clonotype was observed a single time. The chain joins TRBV20-1 to TRBJ2-5, with 10 bases matching TRBD2. The germline gives CDR1 DFQATT, CDR2 SNEGSKA (reference sequence). The CDR3 runs 16 residues. The trim removed 2 bases at V and 2 bases at J, leaving 8 bases unmatched. The CDR3 is CSARWGTSGVQETQYF. The CDR3 DNA reads as TGCAGTGCTAGATGGGGCACTAGCGGGGTTCAAGAGACCCAGTACTTC.

This clonotype was seen many times. J is TRBJ2-1 and V is TRBV6-9; 13 positions agree with TRBD2. V lost 1 base, J lost 3 bases, and 12 bases stayed unmatched. The CDR3 is 20 amino acids. Per the germline V gene, CDR1 is MNHGY and CDR2 is SVAAGI. In DNA, the CDR3 is TGTGCCAGCAGTTATTTCGTCCCCGGGACTAGCGGGGCCCGCTACAATGAGCAGTTCTTC. It yields the protein CASSYFVPGTSGARYNEQFF.

The rearrangement links TRBV11-1 to TRBJ2-7; D unclear. The V end was cut by 3 bases, the J end by 3 bases, with 9 bases between. This CDR3 spans 13 amino acids. The V gene's germline CDR1 is SGHAT and CDR2 FQDESV (reference sequence). The CDR3, as DNA: TGTGCCAGCAGCTTCGGAGATGGCTACGAGCAGTACTTC. Its protein is CASSFGDGYEQYF.

This clonotype was detected a few times. This rearrangement joins TRBV6-2 or TRBV6-3 to TRBJ2-7; 7 bases match TRBD2. Germline loops: CDR1 MNHEY, CDR2 SVGEGT. CDR3 size: 15 residues. V trimming: 2 bases; J trimming: 6 bases; junction bases outside the gene matches: 10. CDR3 DNA sequence: TGTGCCAGCAGTTACAATGGCGGGAGAAGGAGCGAGCAGTACTTC. As protein: CASSYNGGRRSEQYF.

This clonotype has ten or more counts. The V and J genes are TRBV9 and TRBJ2-5, with 7 nucleotides matching TRBD1. The CDR3 totals 15 residues. CDR1 is SGDLS, CDR2 YYNGEE, per germline. V dropped 0 bases and J dropped 1; count of bases not matched to a gene: 3. The CDR3 loop is CASSVGGQSQETQYF. The CDR3 coding sequence is TGTGCCAGCAGCGTAGGGGGACAGAGCCAAGAGACCCAGTACTTC.

The chain is built from TRBV12-3 or TRBV12-4 and TRBJ2-4; 13 positions agree with TRBD2. The CDR3 is made up of 19 amino acids. V trimming: 2 bases; J trimming: 3 bases; junction bases outside the gene matches: 10. In DNA, the CDR3 is TGTGCCAGCAGTTTAAGGACTAGCGGGAGAAGCTTGGGCAAAAACATTCAGTACTTC. This translates into CASSLRTSGRSLGKNIQYF.

A few counts support this clonotype. This chain uses TRBV7-8 with TRBJ2-3; D gene uncertain. The CDR3 length is 12 residues. Germline V CDR1 and CDR2: SGHVS, FQNEAQ. V was pared by 3 bases and J by 4 bases, with 5 bases between. The CDR3 coding sequence is TGTGCCAGCAGCTTCCTGCCAGATACGCAGTATTTT. It yields the protein CASSFLPDTQYF.

This clonotype was observed a few times. This rearrangement joins TRBV12-3 or TRBV12-4 to TRBJ1-3, with unresolved D. This CDR3 is built from 14 residues. Between the trimmed V and J ends, which lost 3 bases and 0 bases, there was a span of 6 bases. The CDR3 DNA reads as TGTGCCAGCAGTTTTACAAGCTCTGGAAACACCATATATTTT. It is translated as CASSFTSSGNTIYF.

This clonotype was seen at least ten times. The chain carries TRBV12-3 or TRBV12-4 and TRBJ1-6, with 7 bases fitting TRBD1. The CDR3 runs to 14 residues. V trimming: 5 bases; J trimming: 9 bases; junction bases outside the gene matches: 7. The DNA for the CDR3 is TGTGCCAGCAGTCCGACAGGGTCGTCTTCACCCCTCCACTTT. It specifies CASSPTGSSSPLHF.

The chain has TRBV6-1 and TRBJ1-1; a possible D gene is TRBD1 (6 bases). CDR3 size: 14 residues. The germline V gene has CDR1 MNHNS and CDR2 SASEGT. Deletions cut 1 base from V and 1 base from J, with 7 bases between. In DNA, the CDR3 is TGTGCCAGCAGTGAAGAGGGGGAGAACACTGAAGCTTTCTTT. Its protein is CASSEEGENTEAFF.

This clonotype was counted a few times. As DNA, the CDR3 is TGTGCCAGCAGTGAAACGCTAGCGGGGGCTAGCACAGATACGCAGTATTTT. Protein product: CASSETLAGASTDTQYF. The rearrangement links TRBV2 to TRBJ2-3; 10 bases fit TRBD2. Germline CDR1 reads SNHLY; CDR2 reads FYNNEI. The CDR3 runs to 17 residues. J lost 0 bases, V lost 2 bases, and 5 bases had no gene match.

Points on this clonotype: No conserved phenylalanine or tryptophan ends this CDR3, so it is likely a read error. The limits of the CDR3 on the DNA are not certain, so only TCRdb's listed CDR3 is given. The rearrangement joins TRBV12-3 or TRBV12-4 to TRBJ1-1; TRBD1 reflects the table's D call only, with no check against the DNA. The CDR3 is 14 amino acids in total, end residues counted. This CDR3 is CASSFVGQNTEAFY.

This clonotype has just a few counts. The chain carries TRBV7-2 and TRBJ2-7; D assignment may be TRBD1 or TRBD2 (5 bases each). The CDR3 loop spans 13 amino acids. V lost 4 bases, J lost 3 bases, and 10 bases lay in between. Looked up from germline, CDR1 is SGHTA and CDR2 is FQGNSA. In DNA form, the CDR3 reads TGTGCCAGCAGCTGGGGACCGGACTACGAGCAGTACTTC. Translated, it gives CASSWGPDYEQYF. Together with reference TRBV7-2 and TRBJ2-7, the CDR3 gives the full variable domain: GAGVSQSPSNKVTEKGKDVELRCDPISGHTALYWYRQSLGQGLEFLIYFQGNSAPDKSGLPSDRFSAERTGGSVSTLTIQRTQQEDSAVYLCASSWGPDYEQYFGPGTRLTVT.

The chain uses TRBV29-1 and TRBJ2-5; D not resolved. Trimming left V 4 bases short and J 3 bases short, with 9 bases between. Germline-derived CDR1 and CDR2 are SQVTM and ANQGSEA. The CDR3 totals 12 residues. The CDR3 coding sequence is TGCAGCGTTGTCGGCGAGGAAGAGACCCAGTACTTC. Its protein product is CSVVGEEETQYF.

This clonotype came up many times. The rearrangement uses TRBV4-3 and TRBJ2-7; D is undetermined. Germline CDR1 and CDR2: LGHNA and YSLEER. V shed 0 bases and J shed 0 bases, with 6 bases lying between them. The length of the CDR3 is 14 residues. CDR3 nucleotide sequence: TGCGCCAGCAGCCAAGAACGGTTCTCCTACGAGCAGTACTTC. Its translation: CASSQERFSYEQYF.

This chain uses TRBV7-2 with TRBJ2-3; D call uncertain. Between the trimmed V and J ends, which lost 5 bases and 0 bases, there was a span of 9 bases. The CDR3 contains 14 residues. Germline CDR1 and CDR2: SGHTA and FQGNSA. DNA for the CDR3: TGTGCCAGCAGCAACTCTTTTAGCACAGATACGCAGTATTTT. Translated: CASSNSFSTDTQYF.

This clonotype was observed at least ten times. The chain uses TRBV12-3 or TRBV12-4 and TRBJ2-5, with 7 nucleotides matching TRBD1. CDR3 length: 14 residues. V lost 5 bases to trimming and J lost 5 bases; unmatched junction nucleotides: 8. The CDR3 region is CASSLRQGGETQYF. CDR3 DNA: TGTGCCAGCAGTCTCCGACAGGGCGGGGAGACCCAGTACTTC.

The chain recombines TRBV18 with TRBJ2-2; 7 bases are shared with TRBD1. Germline values: CDR1 KGHSH, CDR2 LQKENI. The CDR3 has 15 amino acids. The V gene end was trimmed by 2 bases and the J gene end by 7 bases; junction bases not matched to a gene: 7. CDR3 DNA sequence: TGTGCCAGCTCACCAGCCGGGACAGCTTACGGGGAGCTGTTTTTT. As protein: CASSPAGTAYGELFF.